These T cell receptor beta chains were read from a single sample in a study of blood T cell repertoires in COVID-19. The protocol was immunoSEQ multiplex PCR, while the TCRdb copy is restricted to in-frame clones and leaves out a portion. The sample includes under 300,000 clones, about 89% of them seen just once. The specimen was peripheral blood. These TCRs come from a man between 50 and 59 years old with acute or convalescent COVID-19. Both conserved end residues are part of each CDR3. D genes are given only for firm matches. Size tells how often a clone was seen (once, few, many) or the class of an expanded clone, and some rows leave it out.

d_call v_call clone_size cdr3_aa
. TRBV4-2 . CASSQDTQGLRTDTQYF
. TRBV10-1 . CASSDAGWTEAFF
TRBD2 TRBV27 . CASSLIWGGGAGGNEQFF
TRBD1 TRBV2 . CASSPLPGDRGGPTYEQYF
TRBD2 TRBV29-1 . CSVEGLQEQFF
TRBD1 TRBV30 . CAWRGQGFTGELFF
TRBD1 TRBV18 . CASSQIGQGLNQPQHF
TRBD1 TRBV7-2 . CASSPGQVDNSPLHF
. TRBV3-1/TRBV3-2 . CASSPDGPGGDSGNTIYF
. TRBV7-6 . CASSLVNCDSNQPQHF
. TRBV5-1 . CASSATVYEQYF
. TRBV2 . CASTPGRATDTQYF
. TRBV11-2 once CASTPSGGYTGTGELFF
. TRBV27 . CASSGQPGGYTF
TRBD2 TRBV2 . CASSPTSGRSYEQYF
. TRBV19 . CASSLQGLDTIYF
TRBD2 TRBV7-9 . CASVLAGVHNEQFF
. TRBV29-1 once CSVSFSYGYTF
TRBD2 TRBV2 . CASTQRGTSGEETQYF
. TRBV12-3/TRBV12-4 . CASKGGIYNEQYF
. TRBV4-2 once CASSQDRDGFYEQYF
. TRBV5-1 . CASSLYRDGEAFF
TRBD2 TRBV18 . CASSPSGGNEQYF
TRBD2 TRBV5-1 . CASSKSGLAGGPETQYF
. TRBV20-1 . CSATVWETQYF
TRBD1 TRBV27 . CASSLSRDSPNEQYF
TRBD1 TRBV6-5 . CATHTTGTVSGGYTF
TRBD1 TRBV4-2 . CASSEGALGDTEAFF
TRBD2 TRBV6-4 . CASSEMGERDTDTQYF